This record concerns one T cell receptor beta chain sequence. What it binds is unknown. The sample is drawn from a study of cytomegalovirus exposure and HLA in healthy donors. General observations from the study: In vitro checks showed that three CMV-associated chains really do target CMV antigens.

Assay used: immunoSEQ multiplex PCR; TCRdb lists only in-frame clones, some missing. The repertoire includes 250,000 to 400,000 clones, roughly 88% of them detected once, and around 0.96% sits in the top ten. The CDR3 covers 17 residues. Germline V lookup: CDR1 SGHTA, CDR2 FQGNSA. Trimming took 1 base from V and 9 from J; bases not matched to a gene: 11. The rearrangement links TRBV7-2 to TRBJ1-6, with 8 bases matching TRBD1. Sequencing used PBMCs. The TCR was taken from a man under 40 in good health and CMV-seronegative. DNA of the CDR3: TGTGCCAGCAGCTTAGGGACAGGGAGCCCTTTATCTTCACCCCTCCACTTT. Its protein is CASSLGTGSPLSSPLHF.